This TCR beta chain originates from a study of siplizumab effects on memory and regulatory T cells. Clones were sequenced by immunoSEQ multiplex PCR, and TCRdb holds only the in-frame ones, with some missing. This table has approximately 120,000 clones, just under 95% appearing once. J gave up 6 bases and V 5 bases, and 12 bases lay outside the gene matches. The V gene's germline CDR1 is MNHEY and CDR2 SMNVEV (reference sequence). This CDR3 comprises 15 residues. The genes are TRBV27 and TRBJ1-2, with 7 bases identical to TRBD1. Material: non-Treg CD4+ T cells sorted from blood. The TCR comes from a human donor in good health. DNA of the CDR3: TGTGCCAGCAGTAAAATGGGGACAGAACCTAATGGCTACACCTTC. This codes for CASSKMGTEPNGYTF.